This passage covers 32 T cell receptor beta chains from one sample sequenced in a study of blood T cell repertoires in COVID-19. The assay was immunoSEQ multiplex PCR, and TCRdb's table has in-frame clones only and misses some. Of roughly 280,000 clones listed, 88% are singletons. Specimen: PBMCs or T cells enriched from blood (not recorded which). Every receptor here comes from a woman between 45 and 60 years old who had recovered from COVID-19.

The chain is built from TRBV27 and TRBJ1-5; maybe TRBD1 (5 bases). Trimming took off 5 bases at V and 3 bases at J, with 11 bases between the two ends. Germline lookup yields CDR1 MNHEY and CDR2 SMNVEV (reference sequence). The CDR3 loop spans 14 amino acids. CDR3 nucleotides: TGTGCCAGCAGTCCCAAGACAGACAATCAGCCCCAGCATTTT. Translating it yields CASSPKTDNQPQHF.

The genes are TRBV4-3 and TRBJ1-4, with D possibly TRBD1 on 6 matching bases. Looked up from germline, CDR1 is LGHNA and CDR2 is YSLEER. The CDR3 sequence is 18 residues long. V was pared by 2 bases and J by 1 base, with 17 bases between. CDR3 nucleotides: TGCGCCAGCAGCCAAACTCCCCCAGGGGTTGGAACTAATGAAAAACTGTTTTTT. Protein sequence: CASSQTPPGVGTNEKLFF.

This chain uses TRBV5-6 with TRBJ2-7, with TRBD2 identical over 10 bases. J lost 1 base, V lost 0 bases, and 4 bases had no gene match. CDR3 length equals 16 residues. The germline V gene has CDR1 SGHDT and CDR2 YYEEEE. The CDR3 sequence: CASSLVPSGSSYEQYF. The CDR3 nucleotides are TGTGCCAGCAGCTTGGTGCCTAGCGGGAGTTCCTACGAGCAGTACTTC.

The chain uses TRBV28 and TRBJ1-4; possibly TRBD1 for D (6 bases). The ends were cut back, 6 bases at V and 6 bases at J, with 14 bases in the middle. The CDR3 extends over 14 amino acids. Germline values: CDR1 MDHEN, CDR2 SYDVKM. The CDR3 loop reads CASRAGGAHEKLFF. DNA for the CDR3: TGTGCCAGCAGGGCGGGGGGGGCCCATGAAAAACTGTTTTTT.

The CDR3 DNA follows: TGCGCCAGCAGCTTGGCTGGGCAGGGGTACGAGCAGTACTTC. It codes for CASSLAGQGYEQYF. The V call is TRBV5-1, the J call TRBJ2-7; TRBD1 might be the D (6 bases). The CDR3 is 14 amino acids. V lost 0 bases and J lost 4, with 11 bases in between. Germline V gene data show CDR1 as SGHRS and CDR2 as YFSETQ.

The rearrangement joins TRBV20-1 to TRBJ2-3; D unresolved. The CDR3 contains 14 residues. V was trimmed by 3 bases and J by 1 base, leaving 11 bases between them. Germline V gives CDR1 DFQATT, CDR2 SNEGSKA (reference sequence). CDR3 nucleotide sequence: TGCAGTGCTAGTCCCGGAGATCGCACAGATACGCAGTATTTT. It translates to CSASPGDRTDTQYF.

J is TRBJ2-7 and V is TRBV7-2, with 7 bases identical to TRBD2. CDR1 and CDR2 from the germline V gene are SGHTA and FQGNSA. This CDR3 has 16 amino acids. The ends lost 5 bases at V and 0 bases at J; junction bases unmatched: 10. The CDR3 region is CASSRARGTTSYEQYF. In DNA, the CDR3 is TGTGCCAGCAGCCGTGCTCGGGGGACTACCTCCTACGAGCAGTACTTC.

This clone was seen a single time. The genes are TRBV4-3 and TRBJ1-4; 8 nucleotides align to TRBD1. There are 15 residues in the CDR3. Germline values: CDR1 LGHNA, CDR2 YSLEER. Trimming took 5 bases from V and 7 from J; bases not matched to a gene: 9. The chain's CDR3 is CASSKRTGMGEKLFF. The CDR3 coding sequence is TGCGCCAGCAGCAAACGGACAGGGATGGGTGAAAAACTGTTTTTT.

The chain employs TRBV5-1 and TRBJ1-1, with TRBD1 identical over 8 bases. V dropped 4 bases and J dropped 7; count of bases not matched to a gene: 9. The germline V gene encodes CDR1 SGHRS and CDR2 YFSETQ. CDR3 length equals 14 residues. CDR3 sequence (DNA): TGCGCCAGCAGCGAGGACAGGGCCACGATTGAAGCTTTCTTT. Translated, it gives CASSEDRATIEAFF.

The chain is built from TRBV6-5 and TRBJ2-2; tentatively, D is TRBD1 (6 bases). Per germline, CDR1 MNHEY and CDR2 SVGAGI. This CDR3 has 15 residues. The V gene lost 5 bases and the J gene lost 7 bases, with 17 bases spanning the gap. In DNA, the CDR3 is TGTGCCAGCAGTACGGCCAACAGGGCCGGCGGGGAGCTGTTTTTT. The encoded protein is CASSTANRAGGELFF.

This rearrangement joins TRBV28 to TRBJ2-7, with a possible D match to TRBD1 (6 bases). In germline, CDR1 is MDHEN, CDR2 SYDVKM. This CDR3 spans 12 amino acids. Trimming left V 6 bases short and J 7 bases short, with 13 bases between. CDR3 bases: TGTGCCAGCAGCTACAGGGTGCGGGAGCAGTACTTC. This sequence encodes CASSYRVREQYF.

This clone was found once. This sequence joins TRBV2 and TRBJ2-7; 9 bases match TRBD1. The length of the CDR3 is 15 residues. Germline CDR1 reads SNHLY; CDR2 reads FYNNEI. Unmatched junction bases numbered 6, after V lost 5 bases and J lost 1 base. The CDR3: CASSRGQGGSYEQYF. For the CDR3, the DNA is TGTGCCAGCAGTAGGGGACAGGGTGGATCCTACGAGCAGTACTTC.

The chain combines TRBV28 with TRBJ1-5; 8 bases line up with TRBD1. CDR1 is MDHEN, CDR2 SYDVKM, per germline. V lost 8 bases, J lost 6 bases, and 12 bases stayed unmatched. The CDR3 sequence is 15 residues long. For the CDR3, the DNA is TGTGCCAGCGTAAGAACAGGGGGTTACGGTCAGCCCCAGCATTTT. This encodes CASVRTGGYGQPQHF. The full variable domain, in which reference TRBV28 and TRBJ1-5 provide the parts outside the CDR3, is DVKVTQSSRYLVKRTGEKVFLECVQDMDHENMFWYRQDPGLGLRLIYFSYDVKMKEKGDIPEGYSVSREKKERFSLILESASTNQTSMYLCASVRTGGYGQPQHFGDGTRLSIL.

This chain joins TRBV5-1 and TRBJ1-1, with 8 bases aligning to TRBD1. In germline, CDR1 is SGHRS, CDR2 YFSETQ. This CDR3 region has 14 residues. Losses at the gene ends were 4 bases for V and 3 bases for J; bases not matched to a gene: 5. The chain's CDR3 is CASSARQGHTEAFF. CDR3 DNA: TGCGCCAGCAGCGCCCGACAGGGGCACACTGAAGCTTTCTTT. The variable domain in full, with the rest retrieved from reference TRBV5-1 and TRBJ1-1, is KAGVTQTPRYLIKTRGQQVTLSCSPISGHRSVSWYQQTPGQGLQFLFEYFSETQRNKGNFPGRFSGRQFSNSRSEMNVSTLELGDSALYLCASSARQGHTEAFFGQGTRLTVV.

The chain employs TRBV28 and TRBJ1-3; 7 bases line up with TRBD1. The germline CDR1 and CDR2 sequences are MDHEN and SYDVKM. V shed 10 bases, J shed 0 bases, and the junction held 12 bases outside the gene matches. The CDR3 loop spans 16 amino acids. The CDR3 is CATKGASGDSGNTIYF. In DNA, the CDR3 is TGTGCCACCAAGGGGGCCTCCGGGGACTCTGGAAACACCATATATTTT.

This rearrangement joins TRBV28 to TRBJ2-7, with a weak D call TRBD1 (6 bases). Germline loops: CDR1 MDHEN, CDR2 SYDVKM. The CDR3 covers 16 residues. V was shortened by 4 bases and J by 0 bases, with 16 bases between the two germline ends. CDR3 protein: CASSSSDSRRSYEQYF. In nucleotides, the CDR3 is TGTGCCAGCAGTTCGTCGGACAGTAGACGCTCCTACGAGCAGTACTTC.

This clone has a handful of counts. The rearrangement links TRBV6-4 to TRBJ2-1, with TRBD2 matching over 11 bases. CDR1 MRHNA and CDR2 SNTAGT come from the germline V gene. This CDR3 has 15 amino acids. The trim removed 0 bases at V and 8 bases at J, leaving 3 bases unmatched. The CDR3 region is CASSDSSSGRDEQFF. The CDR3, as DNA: TGTGCCAGCAGTGACTCGAGTAGCGGGAGGGATGAGCAGTTCTTC.

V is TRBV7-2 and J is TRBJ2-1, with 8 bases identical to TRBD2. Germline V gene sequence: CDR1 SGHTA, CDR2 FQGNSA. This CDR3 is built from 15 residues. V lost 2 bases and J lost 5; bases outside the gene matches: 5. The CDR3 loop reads CASSLPGGGDNEQFF. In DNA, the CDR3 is TGTGCCAGCAGCTTACCGGGAGGGGGGGACAATGAGCAGTTCTTC.

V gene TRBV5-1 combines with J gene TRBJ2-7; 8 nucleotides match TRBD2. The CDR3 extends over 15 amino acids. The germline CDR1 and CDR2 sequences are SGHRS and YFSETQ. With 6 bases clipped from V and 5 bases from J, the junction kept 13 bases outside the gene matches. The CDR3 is CASTSVGRAVNEQYF. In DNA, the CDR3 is TGCGCCAGCACTTCCGTCGGGAGGGCCGTTAACGAGCAGTACTTC.

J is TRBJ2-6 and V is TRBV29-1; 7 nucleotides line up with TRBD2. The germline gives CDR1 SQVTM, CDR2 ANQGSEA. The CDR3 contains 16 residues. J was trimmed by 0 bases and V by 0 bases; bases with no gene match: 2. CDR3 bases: TGCAGCGTTGAAGACGGGGGGAGCTCTGGGGCCAACGTCCTGACTTTC. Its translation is CSVEDGGSSGANVLTF.

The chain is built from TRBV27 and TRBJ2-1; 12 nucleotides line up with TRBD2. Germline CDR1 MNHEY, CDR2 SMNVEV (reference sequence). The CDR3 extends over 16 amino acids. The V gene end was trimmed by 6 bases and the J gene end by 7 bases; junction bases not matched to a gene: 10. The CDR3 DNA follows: TGTGCCAGCAGACGGGGGGCTAGCGGGAGGGCGAATGAGCAGTTCTTC. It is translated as CASRRGASGRANEQFF.

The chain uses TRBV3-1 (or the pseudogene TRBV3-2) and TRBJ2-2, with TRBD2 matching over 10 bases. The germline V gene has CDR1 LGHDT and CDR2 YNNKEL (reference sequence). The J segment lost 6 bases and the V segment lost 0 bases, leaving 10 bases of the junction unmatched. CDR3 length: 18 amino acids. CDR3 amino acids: CASSQDSGLAGAPGELFF. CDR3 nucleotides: TGTGCCAGCAGCCAAGATTCGGGTCTAGCGGGAGCCCCCGGGGAGCTGTTTTTT.

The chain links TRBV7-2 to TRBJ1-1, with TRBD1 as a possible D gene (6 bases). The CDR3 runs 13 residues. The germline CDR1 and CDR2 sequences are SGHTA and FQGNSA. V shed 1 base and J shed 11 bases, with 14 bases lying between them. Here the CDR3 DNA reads TGTGCCAGCAGCTTAGATGGGGACAAAAGTGCTTTCTTT. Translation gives CASSLDGDKSAFF.

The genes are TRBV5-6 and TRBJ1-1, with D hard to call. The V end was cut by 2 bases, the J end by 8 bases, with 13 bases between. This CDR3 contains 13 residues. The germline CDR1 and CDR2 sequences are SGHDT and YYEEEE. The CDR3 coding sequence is TGTGCCAGCAGCTTCCAGGCAATCCAGGAAGCTTTCTTT. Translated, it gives CASSFQAIQEAFF.

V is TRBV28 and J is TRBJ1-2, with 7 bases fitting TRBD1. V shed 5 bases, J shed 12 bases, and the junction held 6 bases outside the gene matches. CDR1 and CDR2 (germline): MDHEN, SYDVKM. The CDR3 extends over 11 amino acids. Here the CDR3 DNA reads TGTGCCAGCAGTGCAGACAGGGTAAACACCTTC. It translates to CASSADRVNTF.

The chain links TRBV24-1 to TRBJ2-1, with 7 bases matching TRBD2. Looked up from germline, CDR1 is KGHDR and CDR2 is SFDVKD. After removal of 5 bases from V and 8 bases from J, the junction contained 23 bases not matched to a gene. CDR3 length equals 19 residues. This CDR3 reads CATSARGAYKAGDNYEQFF. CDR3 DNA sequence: TGTGCCACCAGTGCCCGAGGGGCCTACAAGGCGGGAGATAACTATGAGCAGTTCTTC.

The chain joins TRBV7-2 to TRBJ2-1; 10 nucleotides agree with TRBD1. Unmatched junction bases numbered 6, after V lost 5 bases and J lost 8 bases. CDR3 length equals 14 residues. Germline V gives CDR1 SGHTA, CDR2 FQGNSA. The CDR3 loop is CASSPGTGEYEQFF. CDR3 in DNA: TGTGCCAGCAGCCCCGGGACAGGGGAATATGAGCAGTTCTTC.

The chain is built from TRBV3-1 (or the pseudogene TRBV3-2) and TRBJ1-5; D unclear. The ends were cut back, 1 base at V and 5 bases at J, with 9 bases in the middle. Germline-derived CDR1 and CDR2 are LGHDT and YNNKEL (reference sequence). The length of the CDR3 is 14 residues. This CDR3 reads CASSQASGYQPQHF. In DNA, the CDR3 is TGTGCCAGCAGCCAAGCATCGGGGTATCAGCCCCAGCATTTT.

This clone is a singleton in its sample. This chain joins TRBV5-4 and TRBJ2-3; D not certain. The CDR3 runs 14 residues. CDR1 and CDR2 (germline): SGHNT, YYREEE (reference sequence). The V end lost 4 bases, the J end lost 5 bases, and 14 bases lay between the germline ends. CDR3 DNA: TGTGCCAGCAGCCCGTTCTATTTCAAAGATACGCAGTATTTT. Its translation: CASSPFYFKDTQYF.

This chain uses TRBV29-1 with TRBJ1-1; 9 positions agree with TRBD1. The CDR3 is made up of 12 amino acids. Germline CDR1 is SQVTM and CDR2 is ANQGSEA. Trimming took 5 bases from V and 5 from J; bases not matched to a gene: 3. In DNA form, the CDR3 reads TGCAGCGTTACACAGGGGGCAACTGAAGCTTTCTTT. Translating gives CSVTQGATEAFF.

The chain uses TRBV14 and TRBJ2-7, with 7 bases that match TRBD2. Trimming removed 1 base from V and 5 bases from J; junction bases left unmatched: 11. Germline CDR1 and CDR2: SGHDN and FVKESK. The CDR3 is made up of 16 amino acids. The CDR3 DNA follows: TGTGCCAGCAGCCAAGGAAGCGGGATAATCGTGCACGAGCAGTACTTC. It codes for CASSQGSGIIVHEQYF.

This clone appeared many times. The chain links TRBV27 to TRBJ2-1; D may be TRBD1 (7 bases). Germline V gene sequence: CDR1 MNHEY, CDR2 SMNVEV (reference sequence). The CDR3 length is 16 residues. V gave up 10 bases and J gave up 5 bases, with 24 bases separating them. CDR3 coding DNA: TGTGCCACCCGGCTTCTCGCGGGACAGTATCACAATGAGCAGTTCTTC. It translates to CATRLLAGQYHNEQFF.